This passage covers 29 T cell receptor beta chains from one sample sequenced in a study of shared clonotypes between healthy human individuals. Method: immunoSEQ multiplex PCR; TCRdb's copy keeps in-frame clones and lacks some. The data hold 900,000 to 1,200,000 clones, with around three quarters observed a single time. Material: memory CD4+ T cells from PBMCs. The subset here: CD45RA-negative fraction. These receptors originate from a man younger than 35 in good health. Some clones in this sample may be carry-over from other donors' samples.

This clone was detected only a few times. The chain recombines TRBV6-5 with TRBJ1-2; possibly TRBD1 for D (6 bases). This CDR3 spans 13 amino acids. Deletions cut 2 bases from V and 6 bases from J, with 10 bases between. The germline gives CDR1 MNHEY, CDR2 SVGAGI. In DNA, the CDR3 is TGTGCCAGCAGTTACATACAGGGTGATGGCTACACCTTC. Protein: CASSYIQGDGYTF.

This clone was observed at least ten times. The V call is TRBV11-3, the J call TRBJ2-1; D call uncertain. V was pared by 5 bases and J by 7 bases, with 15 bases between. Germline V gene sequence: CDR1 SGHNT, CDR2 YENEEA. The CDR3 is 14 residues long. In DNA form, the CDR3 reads TGTGCCAGCAGCCCTAGAGCATCCCAGAATGAGCAGTTCTTC. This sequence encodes CASSPRASQNEQFF. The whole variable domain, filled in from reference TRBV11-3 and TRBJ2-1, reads EAGVVQSPRYKIIEKKQPVAFWCNPISGHNTLYWYLQNLGQGPELLIRYENEEAVDDSQLPKDRFSAERLKGVDSTLKIQPAELGDSAVYLCASSPRASQNEQFFGPGTRLTVL.

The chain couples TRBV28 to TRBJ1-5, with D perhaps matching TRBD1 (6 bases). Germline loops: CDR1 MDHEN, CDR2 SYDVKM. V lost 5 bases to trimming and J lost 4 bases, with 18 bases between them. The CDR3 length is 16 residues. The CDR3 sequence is CASSPRTVTRNQPQHF. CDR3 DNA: TGTGCCAGCAGTCCCCGGACAGTGACAAGGAATCAGCCCCAGCATTTT.

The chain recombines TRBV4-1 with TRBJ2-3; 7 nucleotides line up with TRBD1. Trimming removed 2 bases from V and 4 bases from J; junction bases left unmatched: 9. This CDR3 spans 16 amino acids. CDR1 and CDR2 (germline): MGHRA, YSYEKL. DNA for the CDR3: TGCGCCAGCAGCCAATCCACGAGGGGGCTCGCAGATACGCAGTATTTT. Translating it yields CASSQSTRGLADTQYF.

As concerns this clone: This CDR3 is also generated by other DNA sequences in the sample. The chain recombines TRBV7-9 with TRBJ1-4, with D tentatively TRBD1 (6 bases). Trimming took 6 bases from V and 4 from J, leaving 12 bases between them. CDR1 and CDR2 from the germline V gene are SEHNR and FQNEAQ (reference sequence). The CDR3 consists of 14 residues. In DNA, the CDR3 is TGTGCCAGCAGTCTCGGCAGGGGTAATGAAAAACTGTTTTTT. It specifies CASSLGRGNEKLFF.

The CDR3 DNA sequence: TGTGCCAGCAGCTTAGGTGTTAACAGGTTCGGGTCTCAGCCCCAGCATTTT. Translation gives CASSLGVNRFGSQPQHF. This chain uses TRBV7-9 with TRBJ1-5; tentatively, D is TRBD1 (5 bases). Germline loops: CDR1 SEHNR, CDR2 FQNEAQ (reference sequence). Between the trimmed V and J ends, which lost 1 base and 6 bases, there was a span of 19 bases. The length of the CDR3 is 17 residues.

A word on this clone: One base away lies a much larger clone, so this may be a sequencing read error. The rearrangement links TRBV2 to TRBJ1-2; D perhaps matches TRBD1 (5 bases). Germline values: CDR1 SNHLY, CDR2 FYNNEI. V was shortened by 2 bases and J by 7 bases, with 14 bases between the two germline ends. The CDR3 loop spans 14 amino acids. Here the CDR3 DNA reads TGTGCCAGCAGTGAATACGGGACCCTTACTGGCTACACCTTC. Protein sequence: CASSEYGTLTGYTF.

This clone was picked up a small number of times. CDR3 coding DNA: TGTGCCAGCAGTTACTCGAAGGGGTATGGCTACACCTTC. This translates into CASSYSKGYGYTF. The chain joins TRBV6-6 to TRBJ1-2, with D possibly matching TRBD1 (5 bases). This CDR3 has 13 amino acids. From germline, CDR1 is MNHNY and CDR2 SVGAGI (reference sequence). V dropped 0 bases and J dropped 5 bases, with 7 bases sitting between them.

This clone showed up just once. The CDR3 DNA follows: TGTGCCAGCAGTTGGAGGCGTCAGGGGGACGAGACCCAGTACTTC. It is translated as CASSWRRQGDETQYF. V usage is TRBV27 and J usage is TRBJ2-5; 7 nucleotides align to TRBD1. Germline values: CDR1 MNHEY, CDR2 SMNVEV (reference sequence). The CDR3 length is 15 residues. Trimming took 4 bases from V and 5 from J; bases not matched to a gene: 10.

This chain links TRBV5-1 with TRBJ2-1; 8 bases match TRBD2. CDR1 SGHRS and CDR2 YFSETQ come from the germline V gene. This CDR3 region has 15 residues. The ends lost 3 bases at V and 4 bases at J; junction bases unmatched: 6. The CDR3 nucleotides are TGCGCCAGCAGCTCGGGAGGGGTGGAGTACAATGAGCAGTTCTTC. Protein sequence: CASSSGGVEYNEQFF.

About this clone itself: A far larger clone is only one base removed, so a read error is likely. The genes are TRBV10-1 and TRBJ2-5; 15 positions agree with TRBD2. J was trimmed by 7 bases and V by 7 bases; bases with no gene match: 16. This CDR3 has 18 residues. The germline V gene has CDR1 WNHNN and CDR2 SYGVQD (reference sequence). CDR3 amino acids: CASNIGLAGGMDGGTQYF. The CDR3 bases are TGCGCCAGCAACATAGGACTAGCGGGAGGGATGGATGGAGGGACCCAGTACTTC.

DNA for the CDR3: TGCGCCAGCAGCCAGTGGGGCGTCACTTCGAACACCGGGGAGCTGTTTTTT. It yields the protein CASSQWGVTSNTGELFF. The chain carries TRBV4-1 and TRBJ2-2; tentatively, D is TRBD1 (5 bases). V was shortened by 3 bases and J by 0 bases, with 14 bases between the two germline ends. Germline V gives CDR1 MGHRA, CDR2 YSYEKL. There are 17 residues in the CDR3.

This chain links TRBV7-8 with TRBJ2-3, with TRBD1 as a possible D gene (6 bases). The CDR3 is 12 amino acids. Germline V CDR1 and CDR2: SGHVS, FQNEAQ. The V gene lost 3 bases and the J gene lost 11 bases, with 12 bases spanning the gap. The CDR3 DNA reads TGTGCCAGCAGCTTGCAGGGGATGGGGCAGTATTTT. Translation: CASSLQGMGQYF.

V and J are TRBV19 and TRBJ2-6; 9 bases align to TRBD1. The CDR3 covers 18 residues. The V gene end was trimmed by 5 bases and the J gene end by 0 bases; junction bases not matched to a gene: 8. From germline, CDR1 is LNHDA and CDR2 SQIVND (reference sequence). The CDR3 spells CASSAEWTGDSGANVLTF. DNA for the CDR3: TGTGCCAGTAGTGCCGAGTGGACAGGGGACTCTGGGGCCAACGTCCTGACTTTC.

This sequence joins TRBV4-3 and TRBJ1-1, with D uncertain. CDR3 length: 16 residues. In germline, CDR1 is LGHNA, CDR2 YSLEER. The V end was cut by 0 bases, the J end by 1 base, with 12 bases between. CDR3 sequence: CASSQDGRNRNTEAFF. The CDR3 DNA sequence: TGCGCCAGCAGCCAAGATGGAAGGAACAGGAACACTGAAGCTTTCTTT.

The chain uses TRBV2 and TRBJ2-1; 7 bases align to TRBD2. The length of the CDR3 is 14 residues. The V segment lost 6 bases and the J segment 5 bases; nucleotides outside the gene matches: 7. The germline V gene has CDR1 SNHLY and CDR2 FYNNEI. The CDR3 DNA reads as TGTGCCAGCAGCACGACTAGCCGGCACAATGAGCAGTTCTTC. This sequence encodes CASSTTSRHNEQFF.

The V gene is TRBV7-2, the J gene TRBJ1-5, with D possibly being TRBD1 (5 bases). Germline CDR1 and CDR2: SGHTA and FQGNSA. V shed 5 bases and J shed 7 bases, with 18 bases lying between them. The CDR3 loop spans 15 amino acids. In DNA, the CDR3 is TGTGCCAGCAGCCCCTTTGTGGGGGTGAACCAGCCCCAGCATTTT. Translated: CASSPFVGVNQPQHF.

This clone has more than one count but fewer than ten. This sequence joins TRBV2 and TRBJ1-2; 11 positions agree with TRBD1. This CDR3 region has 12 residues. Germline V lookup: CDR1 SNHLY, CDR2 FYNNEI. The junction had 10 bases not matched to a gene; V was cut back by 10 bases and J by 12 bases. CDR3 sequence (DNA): TGTGCCACCCGGGACAGGGGGTCCGTTCACACCTTC. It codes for CATRDRGSVHTF.

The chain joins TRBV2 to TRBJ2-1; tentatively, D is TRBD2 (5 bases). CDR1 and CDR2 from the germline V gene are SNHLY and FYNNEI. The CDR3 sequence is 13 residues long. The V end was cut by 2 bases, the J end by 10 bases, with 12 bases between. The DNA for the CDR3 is TGTGCCAGCAGTGAAACCTCTACGGGGGAGCAGTTCTTC. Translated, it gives CASSETSTGEQFF.

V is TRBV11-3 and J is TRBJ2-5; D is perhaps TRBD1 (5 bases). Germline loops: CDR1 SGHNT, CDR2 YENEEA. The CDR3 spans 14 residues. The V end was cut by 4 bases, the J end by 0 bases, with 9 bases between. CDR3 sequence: CASSSGPYQETQYF. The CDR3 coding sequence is TGTGCCAGCAGCTCAGGGCCGTACCAAGAGACCCAGTACTTC.

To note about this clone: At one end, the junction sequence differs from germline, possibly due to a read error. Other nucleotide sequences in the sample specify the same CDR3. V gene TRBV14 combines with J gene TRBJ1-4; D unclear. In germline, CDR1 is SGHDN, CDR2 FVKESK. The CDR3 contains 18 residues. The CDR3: CASSQSRAPRRKGEKLFF. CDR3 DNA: TGTGCCAGCAGCCAGAGCCGGGCTCCCCGACGAAAGGGTGAAAAGCTGTTTTTT.

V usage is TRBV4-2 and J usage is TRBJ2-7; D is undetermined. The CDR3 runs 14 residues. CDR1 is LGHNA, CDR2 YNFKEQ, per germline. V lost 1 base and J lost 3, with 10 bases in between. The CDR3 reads CASSQGAINYEQYF. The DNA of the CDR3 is TGTGCCAGCAGCCAAGGGGCCATAAACTACGAGCAGTACTTC.

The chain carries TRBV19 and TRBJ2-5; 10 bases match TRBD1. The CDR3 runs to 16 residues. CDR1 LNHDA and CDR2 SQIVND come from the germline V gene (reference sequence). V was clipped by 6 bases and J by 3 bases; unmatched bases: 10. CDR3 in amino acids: CASSDQGGTGEETQYF. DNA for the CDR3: TGTGCCAGTAGCGATCAAGGGGGGACAGGGGAAGAGACCCAGTACTTC.

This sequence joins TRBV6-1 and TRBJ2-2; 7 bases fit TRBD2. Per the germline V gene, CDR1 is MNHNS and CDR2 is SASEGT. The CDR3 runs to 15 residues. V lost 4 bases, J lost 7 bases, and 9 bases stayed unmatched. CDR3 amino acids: CASSARAGVDGELFF. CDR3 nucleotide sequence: TGTGCCAGCAGTGCTCGGGCGGGAGTCGACGGGGAGCTGTTTTTT.

CDR3 region: CASSRGNGMNTEAFF. The CDR3 DNA reads as TGCGCCAGCAGCAGAGGAAACGGGATGAACACTGAAGCTTTCTTT. The V and J genes are TRBV5-1 and TRBJ1-1; D not resolved. CDR3 length: 15 amino acids. Germline CDR1 reads SGHRS; CDR2 reads YFSETQ. The V end lost 4 bases, the J end lost 0 bases, and 13 bases lay between the germline ends.

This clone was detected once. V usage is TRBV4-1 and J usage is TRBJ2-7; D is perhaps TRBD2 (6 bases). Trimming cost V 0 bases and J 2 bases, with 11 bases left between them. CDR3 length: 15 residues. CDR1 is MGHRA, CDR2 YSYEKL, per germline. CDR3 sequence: CASSQDLGRPYEQYF. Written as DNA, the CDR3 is TGCGCCAGCAGCCAAGATCTCGGGAGACCCTACGAGCAGTACTTC.

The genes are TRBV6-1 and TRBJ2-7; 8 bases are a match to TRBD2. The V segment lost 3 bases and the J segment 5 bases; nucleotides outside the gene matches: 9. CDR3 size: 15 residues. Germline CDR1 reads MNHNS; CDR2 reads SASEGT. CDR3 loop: CASSDLSGGVNEQYF. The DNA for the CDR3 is TGTGCCAGCAGTGATCTCTCCGGGGGGGTAAACGAGCAGTACTTC.

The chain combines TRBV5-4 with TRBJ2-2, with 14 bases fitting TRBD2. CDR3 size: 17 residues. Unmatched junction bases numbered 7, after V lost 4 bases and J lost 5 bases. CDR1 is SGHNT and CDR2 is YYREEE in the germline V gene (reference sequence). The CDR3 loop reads CASSIGTSGSRTGELFF. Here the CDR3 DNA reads TGTGCCAGCAGCATCGGGACTAGCGGGAGTCGGACCGGGGAGCTGTTTTTT.

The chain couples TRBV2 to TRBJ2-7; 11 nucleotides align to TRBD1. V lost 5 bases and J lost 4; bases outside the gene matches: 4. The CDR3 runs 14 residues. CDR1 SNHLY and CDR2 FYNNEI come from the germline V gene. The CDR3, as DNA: TGTGCCAGCAGTTTGGACAGGGGGCAATACGAGCAGTACTTC. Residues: CASSLDRGQYEQYF.